Listed below are T cell receptor beta chains from one sample, sequenced in a study of OX40 agonist ivuxolimab in advanced cancers. The assay was immunoSEQ multiplex PCR, and TCRdb's table has in-frame clones only and misses some. The sample includes about 12,000 clones, roughly 80% of them seen just once. Specimen: CD4+ or CD8+ T cells sorted from blood, collected in a trial of the OX40 agonist ivuxolimab. The receptors here all came from an adult with an advanced solid tumor such as melanoma, head and neck, liver or kidney cancer. The CDR3 runs from the conserved cysteine through the conserved F or W. The order of the fields is V gene, J gene, clone size, D gene, CDR3 protein, CDR3 DNA. A D gene is named only where the DNA matches it firmly. Expanded clones are given a class, and other clones once, few, many or no size at all.

TRBV28,TRBJ2-2,-,-,CASSFSWTPNTGELFF,TGTGCCAGCAGTTTTAGTTGGACCCCGAACACCGGGGAGCTGTTTTTT
TRBV5-6,TRBJ2-7,-,TRBD1,CASSLQGTAYYEQYF,TGTGCCAGCAGCTTACAAGGGACAGCTTACTACGAGCAGTACTTC
TRBV7-3,TRBJ1-2,few,TRBD1,CASSSGQGSGYTF,TGTGCCAGCAGCTCGGGACAGGGATCGGGCTACACCTTC
TRBV18,TRBJ1-2,-,TRBD1,CASSPEATGNYGYTF,TGTGCCAGCTCGCCGGAAGCGACAGGGAACTATGGCTACACCTTC
TRBV6-5,TRBJ1-5,few,-,CATRVDLYSNQPQHF,TGTGCCACCCGTGTGGACCTTTATAGCAATCAGCCCCAGCATTTT
TRBV5-8,TRBJ2-7,-,TRBD2,CASSFRGGGYEQYF,TGTGCCAGCAGCTTCCGGGGGGGAGGGTACGAGCAGTACTTC
TRBV28,TRBJ1-1,once,TRBD1,CASSFLASGTGPYSDTEAFF,TGTGCCAGCAGTTTTTTGGCTTCCGGGACAGGGCCGTATTCGGACACTGAAGCTTTCTTT
TRBV27,TRBJ2-1,once,-,CASSLAPTSFAYNEQFF,TGTGCCAGCAGTTTAGCCCCAACTAGCTTTGCCTACAATGAGCAGTTCTTC
TRBV2,TRBJ2-7,-,-,CASSEEAAAFYEQYF,TGTGCCAGCAGTGAAGAGGCGGCAGCGTTCTACGAGCAGTACTTC
TRBV5-1,TRBJ2-5,-,-,CASSTPQETQYF,TGCGCCAGCAGCACCCCCCAAGAGACCCAGTACTTC
TRBV6-5,TRBJ1-4,medium-sized,-,CASTSTRQYNEKLFF,TGTGCCAGCACCTCAACCCGACAGTATAATGAAAAACTGTTTTTT
TRBV30,TRBJ1-2,medium-sized,-,CASYDPRRYGYTF,TGTGCATCCTACGATCCTAGGAGGTATGGCTACACCTTC
TRBV19,TRBJ2-1,-,TRBD2,CASSRTSGSLDEQFF,TGTGCCAGTAGTAGAACTAGCGGGAGTTTGGATGAGCAGTTCTTC
TRBV7-9,TRBJ2-7,-,TRBD2,CASIPSGTTSSYEQYF,TGTGCCAGCATTCCTTCAGGGACTACGAGCTCCTACGAGCAGTACTTC
TRBV20-1,TRBJ1-1,few,-,CSARQPEAFF,TGCAGTGCTAGACAGCCTGAAGCTTTCTTT
TRBV7-9,TRBJ1-3,-,-,CASSFLGNTIYF,TGTGCCAGCAGCTTTCTGGGAAACACCATATATTTT
TRBV6-1,TRBJ2-7,-,-,CASNTGQPSSYEQYF,TGTGCCAGCAATACCGGACAGCCCAGCTCCTACGAGCAGTACTTC
TRBV7-9,TRBJ2-7,-,-,CASSEPIAAGSYEQYF,TGTGCCAGCAGCGAGCCCATTGCTGCAGGATCCTACGAGCAGTACTTC
TRBV7-2,TRBJ1-1,once,TRBD1,CASSLGDRVFDEAFF,TGTGCCAGCAGCTTAGGAGACAGGGTATTTGATGAAGCTTTCTTT
TRBV5-4,TRBJ2-4,-,-,CASSLPGDGKNIQYF,TGTGCCAGCAGCTTGCCGGGAGACGGCAAAAACATTCAGTACTTC
TRBV10-1,TRBJ2-7,medium-sized,TRBD1,CASSESPSGGNEQYF,TGCGCCAGCAGTGAGTCGCCGTCAGGGGGTAACGAGCAGTACTTC
TRBV7-9,TRBJ1-1,-,TRBD1,CASSPPDRGQNTEAFF,TGTGCCAGCAGTCCACCGGACAGGGGCCAGAACACTGAAGCTTTCTTT
TRBV28,TRBJ2-1,few,-,CASSPGASSYNEQFF,TGTGCCAGCAGCCCTGGTGCTAGCTCCTACAATGAGCAGTTCTTC
TRBV27,TRBJ2-1,-,TRBD1,CASSTPGGRAYNEQFF,TGTGCCAGCAGTACCCCAGGGGGCAGAGCTTACAATGAGCAGTTCTTC
TRBV19,TRBJ1-2,few,-,CASNLQGGKHGYTF,TGTGCCAGTAATTTACAGGGTGGTAAACATGGCTACACCTTC
TRBV10-3,TRBJ1-2,-,-,CAISPGSYGYTF,TGTGCCATCAGTCCGGGGTCGTATGGCTACACCTTC
TRBV6-5,TRBJ2-1,-,-,CSAETGNEQFF,TGTTCGGCCGAAACGGGGAATGAGCAGTTCTTC
TRBV4-3,TRBJ2-7,-,-,CASPPPYEQYF,TGCGCCAGCCCCCCTCCTTACGAGCAGTACTTC
TRBV13,TRBJ1-2,-,TRBD1,CASSLEQGAGGYTF,TGTGCCAGCAGCTTAGAGCAGGGGGCTGGGGGCTACACCTTC
TRBV27,TRBJ1-3,once,TRBD1,CASSPRDRGRNTIYF,TGTGCCAGCAGTCCTCGGGACAGGGGGCGGAACACCATATATTTT